The 30 T cell receptor beta chains presented below share a single source sample, sequenced in a study of T-cell memory formation after mild COVID-19. TCRdb ran MiXCR on the 5' RACE reads and lists one entry per CDR3 protein. The sample holds roughly 500,000 distinct CDR3 sequences, around 21% seen once. The material sequenced was PBMCs or a T cell subset sorted from them (not recorded which). These receptors all come from an adult woman who had mild COVID-19 (a few samples of this study predate the infection). Cell type and time point are not known.

The chain is built from TRBV3-1 and TRBJ2-3; D gene uncertain. The length of the CDR3 is 13 residues. Between the trimmed V and J ends, which lost 0 bases and 4 bases, there was a span of 5 bases. The germline gives CDR1 LGHDT, CDR2 YNNKEL (reference sequence). The CDR3 is CASSQDGADTQYF. The CDR3 coding sequence is TGTGCCAGCAGCCAAGATGGGGCAGATACGCAGTATTTT.

The J gene is TRBJ1-1, the V gene TRBV12-3 or TRBV12-4; 7 bases map to TRBD1. Losses at the gene ends were 6 bases for V and 1 base for J; bases not matched to a gene: 14. This CDR3 spans 17 amino acids. The CDR3 sequence is CASRDHARQGGNTEAFF. Written as DNA, the CDR3 is TGTGCCAGCAGAGACCATGCTCGACAGGGCGGGAACACTGAAGCTTTCTTT.

This clonotype has just a few counts. The chain joins TRBV4-2 to TRBJ1-1; D uncertain. In germline, CDR1 is LGHNA, CDR2 YNFKEQ. CDR3 length equals 17 residues. With 1 base removed from V and 2 bases from J, the gap between germline ends came to 17 bases. For the CDR3, the DNA is TGTGCCAGCAGCCAAGGGGTCAGTCCACCTCTTAACACTGAAGCTTTCTTT. Translation: CASSQGVSPPLNTEAFF.

This clonotype appeared a few times. This rearrangement joins TRBV11-2 to TRBJ2-3; D unclear. Germline assignment: CDR1 SGHAT and CDR2 FQNNGV. The CDR3 is 13 amino acids. The V gene lost 4 bases and the J gene lost 4 bases, with 9 bases spanning the gap. In nucleotides, the CDR3 is TGTGCCAGCAGCTCCCCCTTGGCAGATACGCAGTATTTT. It encodes CASSSPLADTQYF.

In its sample, this clonotype was seen a few times. The V call is TRBV30, the J call TRBJ1-1, with 8 bases lining up with TRBD1. With V trimmed by 3 bases and J by 5 bases, 8 bases remained unmatched. Germline-derived CDR1 and CDR2 are GTSNPN and SVGIG (reference sequence). The CDR3 runs 14 residues. The CDR3 DNA follows: TGTGCCTGGAGCCAGGGGGCGATGTGGACTGAAGCTTTCTTT. Residues: CAWSQGAMWTEAFF.

The chain couples TRBV5-4 to TRBJ2-3; D may be TRBD2 (6 bases). Trimming removed 0 bases at V and 9 bases at J, with 14 bases between. CDR3 length: 14 amino acids. Germline lookup yields CDR1 SGHNT and CDR2 YYREEE (reference sequence). CDR3 coding DNA: TGTGCCAGCAGCTTGGCTCGGACTACGGAGACGCAGTATTTT. This translates into CASSLARTTETQYF.

Only a few counts were recorded for this clonotype. The chain has TRBV4-2 and TRBJ2-1; 8 bases agree with TRBD2. This CDR3 is 16 amino acids long. Losses at the gene ends were 0 bases for V and 3 bases for J; bases not matched to a gene: 4. The V gene's germline CDR1 is LGHNA and CDR2 YNFKEQ. Written as DNA, the CDR3 is TGTGCCAGCAGCCAAGATCCGGGGGGGCGCTACAATGAGCAGTTCTTC. The encoded protein is CASSQDPGGRYNEQFF.

J is TRBJ1-1 and V is TRBV7-8, with TRBD1 identical over 9 bases. Trimming took 4 bases from V and 7 from J; bases not matched to a gene: 10. CDR3 length: 15 amino acids. CDR1 and CDR2 from the germline V gene are SGHVS and FQNEAQ. The CDR3 nucleotides read TGTGCCAGCAGCTCCTCGACAGGGGGGAAGGATGAAGCTTTCTTT. The encoded protein is CASSSSTGGKDEAFF.

The rearrangement joins TRBV14 to TRBJ2-1, with a weak D call TRBD2 (6 bases). This CDR3 is built from 17 residues. Per the germline V gene, CDR1 is SGHDN and CDR2 is FVKESK. The ends were cut back, 2 bases at V and 6 bases at J, with 20 bases in the middle. CDR3 protein: CASSQRTVSGFINEQFF. The CDR3 DNA reads as TGTGCCAGCAGCCAAAGAACCGTTAGCGGATTTATCAATGAGCAGTTCTTC.

This clonotype was recorded many times. The genes are TRBV24-1 and TRBJ2-3, with 8 nucleotides matching TRBD2. The CDR3 sequence is 18 residues long. Germline V gene sequence: CDR1 KGHDR, CDR2 SFDVKD. Trimming cost V 4 bases and J 2 bases; bases outside gene matches: 13. The CDR3 protein is CATSDPERGPAFTDTQYF. The CDR3 bases are TGTGCCACCAGTGACCCCGAGCGGGGGCCCGCCTTCACAGATACGCAGTATTTT.

The chain couples TRBV3-1 to TRBJ2-7; 8 nucleotides match TRBD2. CDR3 size: 15 residues. V dropped 3 bases and J dropped 1; count of bases not matched to a gene: 5. The V gene's germline CDR1 is LGHDT and CDR2 YNNKEL (reference sequence). The CDR3 protein is CASSHSSGLSYEQYF. DNA for the CDR3: TGTGCCAGCAGCCACTCTAGCGGGCTTTCCTACGAGCAGTACTTC.

The rearrangement links TRBV12-3 or TRBV12-4 to TRBJ2-7; tentatively, D is TRBD2 (5 bases). The CDR3 contains 14 residues. Trimming removed 7 bases from V and 6 bases from J, with 19 bases in between. CDR3 sequence: CASILRPQRSEQYF. The CDR3 nucleotides are TGTGCCAGCATCTTAAGGCCCCAGCGGTCCGAGCAGTACTTC.

This clonotype has a handful of counts. The J gene is TRBJ2-3, the V gene TRBV27; TRBD1 matches 11 bases. This CDR3 spans 14 amino acids. The germline V gene has CDR1 MNHEY and CDR2 SMNVEV (reference sequence). V lost 0 bases, J lost 8 bases, and 1 base stayed unmatched. CDR3 region: CASSLSGTGGTQYF. CDR3 bases: TGTGCCAGCAGTTTATCAGGGACAGGGGGTACGCAGTATTTT.

J is TRBJ2-2 and V is TRBV4-3; D may be TRBD1 (5 bases). The V gene's germline CDR1 is LGHNA and CDR2 YSLEER. The CDR3 consists of 11 residues. The V end lost 2 bases, the J end lost 11 bases, and 6 bases lay between the germline ends. CDR3 nucleotide sequence: TGCGCCAGCAGCCAACAGGGAGAGCTGTTTTTT. Amino acids: CASSQQGELFF.

The sample holds a few counts of this clonotype. This chain connects TRBV25-1 to TRBJ1-2, with a weak D call TRBD1 (5 bases). The CDR3 length is 13 residues. The germline CDR1 and CDR2 sequences are MGHDK and SYGVNS. V was shortened by 2 bases and J by 8 bases, with 12 bases between the two germline ends. CDR3 in DNA: TGTGCCAGCAGTGAACGCAGGGTGGGCGGCTACACCTTC. Amino acids: CASSERRVGGYTF.

J is TRBJ2-3 and V is TRBV2; 8 nucleotides agree with TRBD2. This CDR3 has 16 residues. In germline, CDR1 is SNHLY, CDR2 FYNNEI. V was clipped by 6 bases and J by 7 bases; unmatched bases: 15. The CDR3, as DNA: TGTGCCAGCAGGGGGGGTAGTAGCGGGGTCGGCAATACGCAGTATTTT. It codes for CASRGGSSGVGNTQYF.

The chain recombines TRBV14 with TRBJ1-1; D ambiguous. This CDR3 is 16 amino acids long. Germline V CDR1 and CDR2: SGHDN, FVKESK. Trimming removed 0 bases at V and 6 bases at J, with 17 bases between. The CDR3 DNA is TGTGCCAGCAGCCAAGAAGGAAAAGGAAAGAGGGCTGAAGCTTTCTTT. Translating it yields CASSQEGKGKRAEAFF.

The gene calls are TRBV6-2 or TRBV6-3 and TRBJ1-2; weak D call: TRBD1 (6 bases). The length of the CDR3 is 12 residues. V shed 6 bases and J shed 7 bases, with 12 bases lying between them. Germline loops: CDR1 MNHEY, CDR2 SVGEGT. CDR3 in DNA: TGTGCCAGCAGCAACGGGGGCGGTGGCTACACCTTC. Its protein product is CASSNGGGGYTF.

This chain uses TRBV12-3 or TRBV12-4 with TRBJ2-1, with D possibly being TRBD2 (6 bases). V was cut by 6 bases and J by 3 bases, with 18 bases left in between. The CDR3 length is 16 residues. The CDR3 sequence: CASRGTGDAHYNEQFF. The CDR3 nucleotides are TGTGCCAGCAGAGGGACGGGAGATGCTCACTACAATGAGCAGTTCTTC.

There are many counts of this clonotype. This chain connects TRBV5-1 to TRBJ1-2; tentatively, D is TRBD1 (6 bases). Trimming removed 4 bases at V and 4 bases at J, with 14 bases between. CDR3 length: 14 amino acids. Germline CDR1 SGHRS, CDR2 YFSETQ. CDR3 DNA sequence: TGCGCCAGCAGCCTCGCAGGGGAGGTCTATGGCTACACCTTC. It codes for CASSLAGEVYGYTF.

This sequence joins TRBV5-8 and TRBJ2-5; no clear D gene. The CDR3 covers 13 residues. Germline CDR1 and CDR2: SGHTS and YDEGEE. Trimming left V 3 bases short and J 2 bases short, with 8 bases between. DNA for the CDR3: TGTGCCAGCAGCTGGGCCTATCAAGAGACCCAGTACTTC. Protein product: CASSWAYQETQYF.

The chain recombines TRBV6-5 with TRBJ2-1, with 12 bases aligning to TRBD2. The CDR3 is made up of 17 amino acids. V lost 6 bases and J lost 0; bases outside the gene matches: 6. CDR1 and CDR2 (germline): MNHEY, SVGAGI. The CDR3 DNA reads TGTGCCAGCAGCCTAGCGGGAGGGGGAGACTCCTACAATGAGCAGTTCTTC. As protein: CASSLAGGGDSYNEQFF.

This chain joins TRBV7-9 and TRBJ1-2; 10 bases line up with TRBD1. Germline values: CDR1 SEHNR, CDR2 FQNEAQ (reference sequence). V lost 5 bases, J lost 7 bases, and 7 bases stayed unmatched. The CDR3 spans 14 residues. In DNA form, the CDR3 reads TGTGCCAGCAGCCCTGGACAGGGGGTGTTTGGCTACACCTTC. Amino acids: CASSPGQGVFGYTF.

The sample holds a few counts of this clonotype. The rearrangement joins TRBV6-2 or TRBV6-3 to TRBJ2-5; D remains unclear. In germline, CDR1 is MNHEY, CDR2 SVGEGT. V lost 5 bases to trimming and J lost 4 bases, with 8 bases between them. This CDR3 is built from 12 residues. Written as DNA, the CDR3 is TGTGCCAGCAGTAGGGCTGCAGAGACCCAGTACTTC. This sequence encodes CASSRAAETQYF.

The CDR3 loop reads CASSSSGGPPVGQFF. DNA of the CDR3: TGTGCCAGCAGCTCTAGCGGGGGCCCCCCGGTTGGGCAGTTCTTC. This chain uses TRBV11-2 with TRBJ2-1; 10 bases are shared with TRBD2. The CDR3 runs 15 residues. The germline CDR1 and CDR2 sequences are SGHAT and FQNNGV. J gave up 12 bases and V 4 bases, and 12 bases lay outside the gene matches.

This chain uses TRBV20-1 with TRBJ1-5; D might be TRBD1 (5 bases). This CDR3 comprises 15 residues. The germline V gene has CDR1 DFQATT and CDR2 SNEGSKA (reference sequence). The V gene lost 2 bases and the J gene lost 7 bases, with 18 bases spanning the gap. CDR3: CSARSRDGSRQPQHF. CDR3 sequence (DNA): TGCAGTGCTAGATCCAGGGACGGGTCCCGGCAGCCCCAGCATTTT.

This clonotype was found a few times. V usage is TRBV9 and J usage is TRBJ2-1; D is unclear. The germline V gene has CDR1 SGDLS and CDR2 YYNGEE. This CDR3 has 14 amino acids. Trimming removed 1 base from V and 5 bases from J, with 10 bases in between. In nucleotides, the CDR3 is TGTGCCAGCAGCGTAATGCTAACGAACAATGAGCAGTTCTTC. Translating it yields CASSVMLTNNEQFF.

At least ten counts were recorded for this clonotype. V is TRBV3-1 and J is TRBJ2-7, with 8 bases fitting TRBD1. V shed 3 bases and J 3 bases; nucleotides not matched to a gene: 7. CDR3 length equals 15 residues. The germline V gene has CDR1 LGHDT and CDR2 YNNKEL (reference sequence). CDR3 nucleotide sequence: TGTGCCAGCAGCCAGACCGGGACAGGCCACTACGAGCAGTACTTC. It translates to CASSQTGTGHYEQYF.

This chain uses TRBV6-1 with TRBJ2-2; D assignment may be TRBD1 or TRBD2 (5 bases each). CDR1 MNHNS and CDR2 SASEGT come from the germline V gene. This CDR3 spans 15 amino acids. V lost 6 bases, J lost 6 bases, and 17 bases lay in between. CDR3 loop: CASRVAGGTAGELFF. CDR3 nucleotide sequence: TGTGCCAGCAGAGTAGCTGGTGGGACGGCCGGGGAGCTGTTTTTT.

This clonotype has a handful of counts. This chain uses TRBV4-2 with TRBJ2-3; D remains unclear. The CDR3 runs to 15 residues. Trimming stripped 0 bases from V and 5 bases from J, with 12 bases between. Germline CDR1 LGHNA, CDR2 YNFKEQ. For the CDR3, the DNA is TGTGCCAGCAGCCAAGACCCTCAGCCGAAAGATACGCAGTATTTT. Amino acid sequence: CASSQDPQPKDTQYF.